These T cell receptor beta chains were read from a single sample in a study of T cells after yellow fever vaccination. TCRdb reprocessed the 5' RACE reads via MiXCR and lists one record per CDR3 protein. The repertoire has more than 350,000 distinct CDR3 sequences, 11% of them found once; the top ten carry less than 20%. This sample comprised PBMCs, obtained on the day of the first yellow fever vaccination. Receptors originate from a man aged 18 to 30 who received the YFV17D yellow fever vaccine. CDR3s include the opening cysteine and the closing phenylalanine or tryptophan. The D gene is left open where the match is weak.

j_call d_call cdr3_length v_call cdr3_aa
TRBJ2-1 NA 14 TRBV25-1 CASSEWGGRDEQFF
TRBJ1-5 NA 14 TRBV7-2 CASSPGRGSQPQHF
TRBJ1-6 NA 14 TRBV28 CASSLDLQLEALHF
TRBJ1-5 TRBD1 14 TRBV20-1 CSARRQGGGQPQHF
TRBJ1-1 NA 14 TRBV4-3 CASSQDGWSTEAFF
TRBJ2-2 NA 14 TRBV25-1 CASSELGRTGELFF
TRBJ2-1 NA 17 TRBV6-1 CASSEFGGYSSYNEQFF
TRBJ2-7 NA 14 TRBV7-8 CASSLEVRSYEQYF
TRBJ2-3 NA 13 TRBV28 CASSLGGADTQYF
TRBJ2-3 TRBD1 14 TRBV5-1 CASSKDRGDDTQYF
TRBJ2-1 TRBD1 14 TRBV12-3/TRBV12-4 CASTTQGGANEQFF
TRBJ2-5 NA 14 TRBV5-6 CASSLRGIGETQYF
TRBJ2-7 TRBD2 15 TRBV4-3 CASSHTSGGSYEQYF
TRBJ2-2 TRBD2 17 TRBV7-6 CASSSLAGGVNTGELFF
TRBJ2-5 TRBD2 14 TRBV6-1 CASSTSSGGETQYF
TRBJ2-3 NA 13 TRBV5-5 CASGSVGTDTQYF
TRBJ2-3 TRBD1 15 TRBV4-2 CASSLRDRYTDTQYF
TRBJ1-5 NA 15 TRBV5-6 CASSLWGKGNQPQHF
TRBJ1-5 NA 16 TRBV6-2/TRBV6-3 CASSYSSWGGNQPQHF
TRBJ2-2 TRBD2 15 TRBV29-1 CSVARTSRVTGELFF
TRBJ1-5 NA 13 TRBV6-1 CATMDHSNQPQHF
TRBJ2-5 NA 15 TRBV7-9 CASSPLSSVQETQYF
TRBJ2-1 NA 14 TRBV11-2 CASSIGGSYNEQFF
TRBJ2-1 TRBD1 17 TRBV9 CASSGPIQGGIYNEQFF
TRBJ2-3 TRBD2 18 TRBV11-1 CASSFKAGADFRTDTQYF
TRBJ2-7 TRBD2 13 TRBV20-1 CSATGLAAYEQYF
TRBJ1-2 NA 13 TRBV7-3 CASSPRSQEGYTF
TRBJ2-7 TRBD2 14 TRBV6-5 CASSSGTRHNEQYF
TRBJ2-1 NA 13 TRBV6-2/TRBV6-3 CASSYLRWDEQFF
TRBJ1-2 NA 13 TRBV11-2 CASSLARDTGYTF
TRBJ2-3 NA 15 TRBV27 CASSLTADHQDTQYF
TRBJ2-1 TRBD2 15 TRBV5-1 CASSPIAGGRNEQFF
TRBJ2-7 NA 15 TRBV7-9 CASSLAGLLSYEQYF
TRBJ1-1 TRBD1 16 TRBV28 CASSLGGTGDNTEAFF
TRBJ2-4 TRBD2 16 TRBV12-3/TRBV12-4 CASRLAGGLGKNIQYF
TRBJ2-7 NA 14 TRBV18 CASSPRRGEYEQYF
TRBJ2-7 NA 11 TRBV30 CAWTFGSEQYF
TRBJ1-4 TRBD1 15 TRBV7-6 CASSFRTGGTEKLFF
TRBJ1-1 TRBD1 14 TRBV28 CASSLGGDSEEAFF
TRBJ2-2 NA 17 TRBV7-9 CASSFLLVLSVTGELFF
TRBJ2-3 NA 17 TRBV11-2 CASSHYFGGDPTDTQYF